These 27 T cell receptor beta chains originate from one sample sequenced in a study of shared clonotypes between healthy human individuals. The protocol was immunoSEQ multiplex PCR, while the TCRdb copy is restricted to in-frame clones and leaves out a portion. Of 550,000 to 600,000 clones listed, around 77% are singletons. The sample comprised PBMCs. The receptors come from a woman in her thirties or forties in good health. Some clones in this sample may be carry-over from other donors' samples.

This rearrangement joins TRBV7-8 to TRBJ2-2, with D possibly called TRBD1 or TRBD2 (5 bases each). This CDR3 spans 17 amino acids. Germline CDR1 SGHVS, CDR2 FQNEAQ. V lost 1 base, J lost 5 bases, and 17 bases lay in between. The CDR3 is CASSLGRQGRRTGELFF. The CDR3 nucleotides are TGTGCCAGCAGCTTAGGTCGGCAGGGAAGGAGGACCGGGGAGCTGTTTTTT.

This clone was observed a handful of times. CDR3 nucleotides: TGTGCCAGTAGTATTTCAGGAGTGAACACTGAAGCTTTCTTT. This gives the protein CASSISGVNTEAFF. The chain employs TRBV19 and TRBJ1-1; D is unresolved. Trimming removed 3 bases from V and 0 bases from J, with 8 bases in between. CDR1 is LNHDA and CDR2 is SQIVND in the germline V gene (reference sequence). The CDR3 is made up of 14 amino acids.

V gene TRBV4-3 combines with J gene TRBJ2-3, with D possibly called TRBD1 or TRBD2 (5 bases each). V lost 5 bases and J lost 4, with 19 bases in between. The CDR3 extends over 16 amino acids. Germline V gene lookup returns CDR1 LGHNA and CDR2 YSLEER. CDR3 coding DNA: TGCGCCAGCAGCTTGGGGACGGCTAGTTATGCAGATACGCAGTATTTT. It codes for CASSLGTASYADTQYF.

V gene TRBV20-1 combines with J gene TRBJ2-7; D not certain. V shed 6 bases and J shed 6 bases, with 12 bases lying between them. Germline V lookup: CDR1 DFQATT, CDR2 SNEGSKA (reference sequence). The CDR3 runs to 11 residues. CDR3 nucleotide sequence: TGCAGTGCCCCCTGGAGTTCCGAGCAGTACTTC. The encoded protein is CSAPWSSEQYF.

The chain joins TRBV5-4 to TRBJ2-3; perhaps TRBD1 as D (5 bases). This CDR3 contains 15 residues. V lost 2 bases, J lost 0 bases, and 10 bases lay in between. The germline V gene encodes CDR1 SGHNT and CDR2 YYREEE (reference sequence). CDR3 nucleotides: TGTGCCAGCAGCTTCCGACAGTCTAGCACAGATACGCAGTATTTT. This sequence encodes CASSFRQSSTDTQYF.

For this clone: Other DNA sequences within the sample encode an identical CDR3. For the CDR3, the DNA is TGTGCCAGCAGTGAAGCCCACGAGACCCAGTACTTC. Protein product: CASSEAHETQYF. The chain links TRBV2 to TRBJ2-5; D is ambiguous. CDR3 length: 12 amino acids. V lost 0 bases and J 5 bases, leaving 4 bases between the germline ends. Germline V gene data show CDR1 as SNHLY and CDR2 as FYNNEI.

This rearrangement joins TRBV19 to TRBJ2-7; D not certain. Trimming shortened V by 3 bases and J by 9 bases, and 12 bases separated the two germline ends. Germline values: CDR1 LNHDA, CDR2 SQIVND (reference sequence). This CDR3 spans 12 amino acids. This CDR3 reads CASSIVGYRQYF. Written as DNA, the CDR3 is TGTGCCAGTAGTATTGTAGGCTACCGGCAGTACTTC.

J is TRBJ1-4 and V is TRBV27; no firm D call. Germline values: CDR1 MNHEY, CDR2 SMNVEV (reference sequence). The V end was cut by 1 base, the J end by 3 bases, with 15 bases between. This CDR3 spans 17 amino acids. CDR3 DNA: TGTGCCAGCAGTTTATTAGGCTCCACCTACTCTAATGAAAAACTGTTTTTT. Protein: CASSLLGSTYSNEKLFF. Using reference TRBV27 and TRBJ1-4 for the parts outside the CDR3, the full variable domain is EAQVTQNPRYLITVTGKKLTVTCSQNMNHEYMSWYRQDPGLGLRQIYYSMNVEVTDKGDVPEGYKVSRKEKRNFPLILESPSPNQTSLYFCASSLLGSTYSNEKLFFGSGTQLSVL.

The chain couples TRBV7-8 to TRBJ2-3, with 8 bases matching TRBD2. Trimming cost V 6 bases and J 4 bases; bases outside gene matches: 6. CDR1 is SGHVS, CDR2 FQNEAQ, per germline. The CDR3 spans 14 residues. Here the CDR3 reads CASSQREPPDTQYF. The CDR3 nucleotides are TGTGCCAGCAGTCAGCGGGAGCCCCCAGATACGCAGTATTTT.

The genes are TRBV18 and TRBJ1-1; the D is unclear. The V and J ends lost 0 bases and 1 base respectively, with 12 bases between them. This CDR3 comprises 16 residues. The germline V gene has CDR1 KGHSH and CDR2 LQKENI. The CDR3 DNA reads as TGTGCCAGCTCACCACCTCACGGGGTCGGGAACACTGAAGCTTTCTTT. Its protein is CASSPPHGVGNTEAFF.

The V call is TRBV20-1, the J call TRBJ2-1; TRBD1 matches at 7 bases. Germline values: CDR1 DFQATT, CDR2 SNEGSKA (reference sequence). The CDR3 length is 11 residues. The ends lost 5 bases at V and 7 bases at J; junction bases unmatched: 2. CDR3 region: CSADRANEQFF. In nucleotides, the CDR3 is TGCAGTGCTGACAGGGCGAATGAGCAGTTCTTC.

This rearrangement joins TRBV7-9 to TRBJ2-7, with 9 bases that match TRBD1. The CDR3 length is 19 residues. The germline V gene encodes CDR1 SEHNR and CDR2 FQNEAQ (reference sequence). The J segment lost 5 bases and the V segment lost 5 bases, leaving 22 bases of the junction unmatched. CDR3 sequence: CASSTTKQGAQYVWNEQYF. CDR3 bases: TGTGCCAGCAGCACTACCAAACAGGGGGCTCAGTATGTCTGGAACGAGCAGTACTTC.

The V gene is TRBV6-5, the J gene TRBJ1-2; tentative D call: TRBD1 (5 bases). The CDR3 is made up of 13 amino acids. The V gene's germline CDR1 is MNHEY and CDR2 SVGAGI. Trimming removed 8 bases at V and 8 bases at J, with 18 bases between. The CDR3 DNA sequence: TGTGCCAGCTGCCGAGGGGCCGCGGACGGCTACACCTTC. As protein: CASCRGAADGYTF.

The CDR3 spells CASSWTSGRYYNEQFF. CDR3 bases: TGTGCCAGCTCGTGGACTAGCGGGAGGTACTACAATGAGCAGTTCTTC. This chain links TRBV18 with TRBJ2-1; 14 bases are a match to TRBD2. The junction had 4 bases not matched to a gene; V was cut back by 6 bases and J by 3 bases. CDR3 length: 16 residues. Germline loops: CDR1 KGHSH, CDR2 LQKENI.

V and J are TRBV7-9 and TRBJ2-4; D not certain. V was shortened by 1 base and J by 1 base, with 14 bases between the two germline ends. Germline CDR1 is SEHNR and CDR2 is FQNEAQ (reference sequence). The CDR3 extends over 17 amino acids. This chain's CDR3 is CASSLGRSPGAKNIQYF. In nucleotides, the CDR3 is TGTGCCAGCAGCTTAGGAAGGTCCCCTGGGGCCAAAAACATTCAGTACTTC.

The chain is built from TRBV30 and TRBJ2-3; 8 nucleotides align to TRBD2. The V gene's germline CDR1 is GTSNPN and CDR2 SVGIG (reference sequence). The CDR3 totals 12 residues. The trim removed 8 bases at V and 5 bases at J, leaving 6 bases unmatched. The DNA of the CDR3 is TGTGCCGCGGCTCTAGCGGGAGATACGCAGTATTTT. It yields the protein CAAALAGDTQYF. The full variable domain, rest sourced from reference TRBV30 and TRBJ2-3, is SQTIHQWPATLVQPVGSPLSLECTVEGTSNPNLYWYRQAAGRGLQLLFYSVGIGQISSEVPQNLSASRPQDRQFILSSKKLLLSDSGFYLCAAALAGDTQYFGPGTRLTVL.

The genes are TRBV11-2 and TRBJ2-7; 7 bases align to TRBD1. From germline, CDR1 is SGHAT and CDR2 FQNNGV. V shed 0 bases, J shed 3 bases, and the junction held 5 bases outside the gene matches. CDR3 length: 15 amino acids. DNA of the CDR3: TGTGCCAGCAGCTTAGATGGGGGACAGCACTACGAGCAGTACTTC. The encoded protein is CASSLDGGQHYEQYF.

Remarks on this clone: Mismatch with germline at one junction end may stem from a read error. The chain is built from TRBV28 and TRBJ2-7; 15 bases line up with TRBD2. CDR1 is MDHEN and CDR2 is SYDVKM in the germline V gene. The CDR3 spans 17 residues. In DNA, the CDR3 is TGTGCCAGCATCTCAAGGGGACTAGCGGGAGGCTCCCACGAGCAGTACTTC. Its translation: CASISRGLAGGSHEQYF.

The chain combines TRBV5-1 with TRBJ2-7, with 7 positions matching TRBD2. The V gene's germline CDR1 is SGHRS and CDR2 YFSETQ. The CDR3 totals 13 residues. J lost 6 bases, V lost 1 base, and 4 bases had no gene match. In DNA, the CDR3 is TGCGCCAGCAGCTTGCGGGGGGAACGCGAGCAGTACTTC. It yields the protein CASSLRGEREQYF.

This clone has more than one count but fewer than ten. The genes are TRBV19 and TRBJ2-5, with 11 bases aligning to TRBD2. This CDR3 is built from 15 residues. The V gene end was trimmed by 3 bases and the J gene end by 4 bases; junction bases not matched to a gene: 4. The germline CDR1 and CDR2 sequences are LNHDA and SQIVND (reference sequence). In DNA form, the CDR3 reads TGTGCCAGTAGTATGGTAGCGGGAGGGCCAGAGACCCAGTACTTC. It codes for CASSMVAGGPETQYF.

In its sample, this clone was seen once. The chain combines TRBV28 with TRBJ1-3, with D unresolved. Germline lookup yields CDR1 MDHEN and CDR2 SYDVKM. The V end lost 3 bases, the J end lost 2 bases, and 14 bases lay between the germline ends. There are 16 residues in the CDR3. The chain's CDR3 is CASSFIEGTPGNTIYF. CDR3 coding DNA: TGTGCCAGCAGTTTTATAGAGGGAACCCCTGGAAACACCATATATTTT.

The sample holds many counts of this clone. The genes are TRBV27 and TRBJ1-1, with D possibly TRBD1 on 5 matching bases. The CDR3 loop spans 13 amino acids. V was trimmed by 0 bases and J by 4 bases, leaving 6 bases between them. Germline CDR1 MNHEY, CDR2 SMNVEV (reference sequence). Here the CDR3 DNA reads TGTGCCAGCAGTTTATCAGGGGCCACTGAAGCTTTCTTT. This encodes CASSLSGATEAFF.

This clone was found once. The chain uses TRBV7-8 and TRBJ2-3, with D uncertain. Trimming stripped 4 bases from V and 0 bases from J, with 14 bases between. Germline lookup yields CDR1 SGHVS and CDR2 FQNEAQ. The CDR3 spans 16 residues. For the CDR3, the DNA is TGTGCCAGCAGCTCCCTCCTCACTTTTAGCACAGATACGCAGTATTTT. This codes for CASSSLLTFSTDTQYF.

Of note for this clone: The likely explanation is a read error, given a far larger clone one base away. The J gene is TRBJ2-1, the V gene TRBV4-2; 9 positions match TRBD2. V dropped 2 bases and J dropped 6; count of bases not matched to a gene: 8. CDR3 length equals 16 residues. Germline V CDR1 and CDR2: LGHNA, YNFKEQ. CDR3 in amino acids: CASSQYEGSGSNEQFF. CDR3 nucleotide sequence: TGTGCCAGCAGCCAATATGAAGGTAGCGGGAGCAATGAGCAGTTCTTC.

The V call is TRBV19, the J call TRBJ2-3; 8 nucleotides match TRBD1. This CDR3 region has 17 residues. Germline V gives CDR1 LNHDA, CDR2 SQIVND (reference sequence). Germline trimming cut 4 bases from V and 5 bases from J; bases unmatched to any gene: 14. The CDR3 is CASSTGGTDRDLDTQYF. The DNA for the CDR3 is TGTGCCAGTAGTACAGGGGGCACAGACCGGGATCTAGATACGCAGTATTTT.

V usage is TRBV28 and J usage is TRBJ1-5; possible D gene TRBD1, 5 bases. This CDR3 contains 15 residues. In germline, CDR1 is MDHEN, CDR2 SYDVKM. V was trimmed by 5 bases and J by 6 bases, leaving 17 bases between them. The DNA for the CDR3 is TGTGCCAGCAGTCCACAGGACGGGCAGGGTCAGCCCCAGCATTTT. It yields the protein CASSPQDGQGQPQHF.

This chain joins TRBV4-1 and TRBJ2-5; 12 bases map to TRBD2. The length of the CDR3 is 18 residues. J gave up 5 bases and V 0 bases, and 10 bases lay outside the gene matches. Germline V gene lookup returns CDR1 MGHRA and CDR2 YSYEKL. As DNA, the CDR3 is TGCGCCAGCAGCCAAGATTCATCTAGCGGGAGGGCAGGGGAGACCCAGTACTTC. This gives the protein CASSQDSSSGRAGETQYF.